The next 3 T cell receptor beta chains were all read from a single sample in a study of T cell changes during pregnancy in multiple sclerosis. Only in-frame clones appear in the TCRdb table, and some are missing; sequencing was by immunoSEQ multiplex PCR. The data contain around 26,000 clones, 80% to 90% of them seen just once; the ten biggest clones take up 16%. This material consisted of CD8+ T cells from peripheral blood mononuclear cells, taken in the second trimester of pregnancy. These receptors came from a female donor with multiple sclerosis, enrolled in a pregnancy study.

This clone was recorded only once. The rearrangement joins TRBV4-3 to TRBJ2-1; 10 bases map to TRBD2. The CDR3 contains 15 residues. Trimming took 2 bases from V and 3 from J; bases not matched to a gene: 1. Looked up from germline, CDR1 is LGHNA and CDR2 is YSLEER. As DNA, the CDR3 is TGCGCCAGCAGCCAAAGGACTAGCGGCTACAATGAGCAGTTCTTC. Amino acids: CASSQRTSGYNEQFF.

The CDR3 is CASSEGGTNYGYTF. In DNA form, the CDR3 reads TGTGCCAGCAGTGAAGGCGGCACTAACTATGGCTACACCTTC. The chain employs TRBV2 and TRBJ1-2, with D uncertain. V lost 1 base, J lost 0 bases, and 6 bases lay in between. The CDR3 runs 14 residues. From germline, CDR1 is SNHLY and CDR2 FYNNEI.

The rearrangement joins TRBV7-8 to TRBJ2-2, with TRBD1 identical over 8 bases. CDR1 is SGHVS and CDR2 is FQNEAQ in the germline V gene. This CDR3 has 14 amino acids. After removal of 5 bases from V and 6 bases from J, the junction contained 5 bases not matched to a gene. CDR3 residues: CASSPTTGAGELFF. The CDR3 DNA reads TGTGCCAGCAGCCCTACGACAGGGGCCGGGGAGCTGTTTTTT.